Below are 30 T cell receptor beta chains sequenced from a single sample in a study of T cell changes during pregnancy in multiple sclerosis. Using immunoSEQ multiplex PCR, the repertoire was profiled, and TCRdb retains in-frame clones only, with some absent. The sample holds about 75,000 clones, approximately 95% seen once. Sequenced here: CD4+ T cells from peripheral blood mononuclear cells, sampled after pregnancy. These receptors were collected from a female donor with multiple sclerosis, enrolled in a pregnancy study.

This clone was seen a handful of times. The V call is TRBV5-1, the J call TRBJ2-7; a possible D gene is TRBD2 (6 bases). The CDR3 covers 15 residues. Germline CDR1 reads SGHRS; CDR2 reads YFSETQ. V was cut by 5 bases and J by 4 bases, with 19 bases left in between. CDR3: CASSLDTSRAYEQYF. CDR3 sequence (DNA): TGCGCCAGCAGTCTGGACACTAGCAGAGCTTACGAGCAGTACTTC. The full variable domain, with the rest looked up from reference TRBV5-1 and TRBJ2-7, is KAGVTQTPRYLIKTRGQQVTLSCSPISGHRSVSWYQQTPGQGLQFLFEYFSETQRNKGNFPGRFSGRQFSNSRSEMNVSTLELGDSALYLCASSLDTSRAYEQYFGPGTRLTVT.

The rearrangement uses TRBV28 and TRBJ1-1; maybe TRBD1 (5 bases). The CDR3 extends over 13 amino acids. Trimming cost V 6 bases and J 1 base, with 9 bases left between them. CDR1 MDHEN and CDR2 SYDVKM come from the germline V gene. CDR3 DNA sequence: TGTGCCAGCAGGGAGACAGAGAACACTGAAGCTTTCTTT. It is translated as CASRETENTEAFF.

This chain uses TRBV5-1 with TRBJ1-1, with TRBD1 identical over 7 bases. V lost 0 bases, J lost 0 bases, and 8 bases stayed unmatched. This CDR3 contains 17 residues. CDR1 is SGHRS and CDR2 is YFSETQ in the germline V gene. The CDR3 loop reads CASSLDVQGVLNTEAFF. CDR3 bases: TGCGCCAGCAGCTTGGATGTGCAGGGGGTTTTGAACACTGAAGCTTTCTTT.

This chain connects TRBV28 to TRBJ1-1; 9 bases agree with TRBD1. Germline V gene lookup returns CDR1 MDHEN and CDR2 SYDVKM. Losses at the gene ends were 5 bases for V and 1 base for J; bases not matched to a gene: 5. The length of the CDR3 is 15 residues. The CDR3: CASSPWTGENTEAFF. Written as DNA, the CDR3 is TGTGCCAGCAGTCCTTGGACAGGGGAGAACACTGAAGCTTTCTTT.

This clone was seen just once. CDR3 protein: CAWSGSLTSGRAGNEQYF. For the CDR3, the DNA is TGTGCCTGGAGTGGTTCCCTGACTAGCGGGAGGGCGGGGAACGAGCAGTACTTC. The rearrangement joins TRBV30 to TRBJ2-7; 14 nucleotides match TRBD2. The CDR3 runs 18 residues. Germline V gives CDR1 GTSNPN, CDR2 SVGIG (reference sequence). The trim removed 1 base at V and 5 bases at J, leaving 13 bases unmatched.

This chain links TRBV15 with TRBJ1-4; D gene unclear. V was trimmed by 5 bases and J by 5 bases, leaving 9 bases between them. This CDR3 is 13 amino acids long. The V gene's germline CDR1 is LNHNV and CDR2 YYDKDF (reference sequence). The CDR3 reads CATSFRINEKLFF. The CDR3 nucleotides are TGTGCCACCAGCTTTAGAATAAATGAAAAACTGTTTTTT. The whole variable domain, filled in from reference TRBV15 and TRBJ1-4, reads DAMVIQNPRYQVTQFGKPVTLSCSQTLNHNVMYWYQQKSSQAPKLLFHYYDKDFNNEADTPDNFQSRRPNTSFCFLDIRSPGLGDTAMYLCATSFRINEKLFFGSGTQLSVL.

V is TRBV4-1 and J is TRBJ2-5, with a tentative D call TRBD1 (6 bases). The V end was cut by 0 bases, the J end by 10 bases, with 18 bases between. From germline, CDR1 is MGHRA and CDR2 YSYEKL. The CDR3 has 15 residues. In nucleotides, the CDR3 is TGCGCCAGCAGCCAAGAGCGGCGTGGCAGGGGAAACCAGTACTTC. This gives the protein CASSQERRGRGNQYF.

Here the CDR3 DNA reads TGTGCCATCAGTGAAGGCACCGGGACAGGGAACTATGGCTACACCTTC. This encodes CAISEGTGTGNYGYTF. The chain uses TRBV10-3 and TRBJ1-2; 9 bases line up with TRBD1. Per germline, CDR1 ENHRY and CDR2 SYGVKD. CDR3 length: 16 amino acids. J was trimmed by 2 bases and V by 3 bases; bases with no gene match: 7.

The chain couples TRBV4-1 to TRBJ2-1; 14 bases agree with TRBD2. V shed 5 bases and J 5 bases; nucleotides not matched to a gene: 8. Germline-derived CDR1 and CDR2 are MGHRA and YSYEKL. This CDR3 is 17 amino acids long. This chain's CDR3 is CASSKRGLAGANNEQFF. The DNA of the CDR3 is TGCGCCAGCAGCAAAAGGGGACTAGCGGGAGCGAACAATGAGCAGTTCTTC.

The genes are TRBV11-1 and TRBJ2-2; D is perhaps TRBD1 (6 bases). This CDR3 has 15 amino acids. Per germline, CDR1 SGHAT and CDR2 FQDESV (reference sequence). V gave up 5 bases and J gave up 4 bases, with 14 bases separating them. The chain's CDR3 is CASSQQGRRTGELFF. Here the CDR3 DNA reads TGTGCCAGCAGCCAGCAGGGGAGACGCACCGGGGAGCTGTTTTTT.

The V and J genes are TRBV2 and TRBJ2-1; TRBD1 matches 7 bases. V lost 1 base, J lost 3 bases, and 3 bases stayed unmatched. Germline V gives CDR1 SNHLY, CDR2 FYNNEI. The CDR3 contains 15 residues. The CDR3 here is CASSEETGIYNEQFF. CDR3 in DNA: TGTGCCAGCAGTGAAGAGACAGGGATCTACAATGAGCAGTTCTTC.

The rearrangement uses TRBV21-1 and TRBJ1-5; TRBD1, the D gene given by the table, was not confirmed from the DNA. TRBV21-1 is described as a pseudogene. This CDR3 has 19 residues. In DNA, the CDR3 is TGTGCCAGCAGCAAAACCATCAGGGGGCGGGTATGGAGCAATCAGCCCCAGCATTTT. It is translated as CASSKTIRGRVWSNQPQHF.

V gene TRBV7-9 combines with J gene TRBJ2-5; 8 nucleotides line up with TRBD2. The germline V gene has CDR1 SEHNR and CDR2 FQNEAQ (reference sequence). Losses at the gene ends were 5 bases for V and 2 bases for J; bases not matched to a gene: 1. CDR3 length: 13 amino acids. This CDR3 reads CASSPGGQETQYF. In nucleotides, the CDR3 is TGTGCCAGCAGCCCGGGGGGGCAAGAGACCCAGTACTTC.

Written as DNA, the CDR3 is TGTGCCAGCAGTCCGTACTCTAGTGAGCAGTTCTTC. This sequence encodes CASSPYSSEQFF. The rearrangement joins TRBV2 to TRBJ2-1; no definite D call. V was cut by 5 bases and J by 9 bases, with 11 bases left in between. The CDR3 consists of 12 residues. CDR1 and CDR2 (germline): SNHLY, FYNNEI.

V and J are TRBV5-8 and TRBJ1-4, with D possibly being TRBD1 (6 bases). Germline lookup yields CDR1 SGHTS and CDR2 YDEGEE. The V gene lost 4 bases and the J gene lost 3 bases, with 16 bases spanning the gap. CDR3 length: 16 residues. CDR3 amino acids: CASSAVNRVSNEKLFF. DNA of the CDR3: TGTGCCAGCAGCGCCGTCAACAGGGTTTCTAATGAAAAACTGTTTTTT.

This CDR3 reads CASSYPDSYGGKADTQYF. CDR3 DNA: TGTGCCAGCAGCTACCCGGACTCCTATGGCGGGAAGGCAGATACGCAGTATTTT. The chain joins TRBV7-9 to TRBJ2-3, with TRBD2 as a possible D gene (6 bases). V lost 4 bases and J 4 bases, leaving 24 bases between the germline ends. The CDR3 extends over 18 amino acids. Germline V gene lookup returns CDR1 SEHNR and CDR2 FQNEAQ (reference sequence).

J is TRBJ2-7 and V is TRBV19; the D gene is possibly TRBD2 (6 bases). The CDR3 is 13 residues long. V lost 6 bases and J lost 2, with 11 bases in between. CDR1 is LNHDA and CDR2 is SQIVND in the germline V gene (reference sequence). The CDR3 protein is CASRGTGTYEQYF. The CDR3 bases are TGTGCCAGTAGAGGGACTGGGACCTACGAGCAGTACTTC. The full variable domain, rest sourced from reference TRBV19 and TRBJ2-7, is DGGITQSPKYLFRKEGQNVTLSCEQNLNHDAMYWYRQDPGQGLRLIYYSQIVNDFQKGDIAEGYSVSREKKESFPLTVTSAQKNPTAFYLCASRGTGTYEQYFGPGTRLTVT.

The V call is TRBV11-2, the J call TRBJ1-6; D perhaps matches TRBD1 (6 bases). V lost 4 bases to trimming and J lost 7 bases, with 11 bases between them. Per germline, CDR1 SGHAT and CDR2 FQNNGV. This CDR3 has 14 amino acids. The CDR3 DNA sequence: TGTGCCAGCAGCTCCCGACAGGTGAATTCACCCCTCCACTTT. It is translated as CASSSRQVNSPLHF.

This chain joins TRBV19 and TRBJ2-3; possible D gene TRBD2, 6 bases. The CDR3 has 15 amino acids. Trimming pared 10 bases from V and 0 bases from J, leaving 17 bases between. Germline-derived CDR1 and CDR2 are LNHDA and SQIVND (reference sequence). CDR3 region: CATSSWGESTDTQYF. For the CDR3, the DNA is TGTGCCACCTCCTCCTGGGGGGAAAGCACAGATACGCAGTATTTT.

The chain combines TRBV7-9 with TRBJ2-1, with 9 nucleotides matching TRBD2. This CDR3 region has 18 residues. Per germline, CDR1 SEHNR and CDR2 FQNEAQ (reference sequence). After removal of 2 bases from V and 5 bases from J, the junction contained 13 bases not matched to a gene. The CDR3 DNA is TGTGCCAGCAGCTTACCACCGCGGCTAGCGGGAAACGACAATGAGCAGTTCTTC. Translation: CASSLPPRLAGNDNEQFF.

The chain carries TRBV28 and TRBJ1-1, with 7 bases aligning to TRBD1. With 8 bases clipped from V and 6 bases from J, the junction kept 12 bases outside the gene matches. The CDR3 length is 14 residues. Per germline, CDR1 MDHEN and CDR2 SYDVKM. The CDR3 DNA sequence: TGTGCCAGCTTCCCGAACGGACAGGTACCTGAAGCTTTCTTT. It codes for CASFPNGQVPEAFF. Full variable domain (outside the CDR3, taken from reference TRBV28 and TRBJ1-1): DVKVTQSSRYLVKRTGEKVFLECVQDMDHENMFWYRQDPGLGLRLIYFSYDVKMKEKGDIPEGYSVSREKKERFSLILESASTNQTSMYLCASFPNGQVPEAFFGQGTRLTVV.

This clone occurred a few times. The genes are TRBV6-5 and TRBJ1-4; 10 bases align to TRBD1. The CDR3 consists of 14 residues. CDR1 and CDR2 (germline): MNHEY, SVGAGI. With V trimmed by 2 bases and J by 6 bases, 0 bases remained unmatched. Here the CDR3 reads CASSYGTGDEKLFF. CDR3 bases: TGTGCCAGCAGTTACGGGACAGGGGATGAAAAACTGTTTTTT.

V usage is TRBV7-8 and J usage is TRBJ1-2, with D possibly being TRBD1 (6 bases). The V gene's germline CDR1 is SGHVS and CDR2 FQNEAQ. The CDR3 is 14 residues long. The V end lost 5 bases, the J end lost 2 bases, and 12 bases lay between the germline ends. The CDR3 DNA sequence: TGTGCCAGCAGCCCCAGGACAGCCAACTATGGCTACACCTTC. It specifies CASSPRTANYGYTF.

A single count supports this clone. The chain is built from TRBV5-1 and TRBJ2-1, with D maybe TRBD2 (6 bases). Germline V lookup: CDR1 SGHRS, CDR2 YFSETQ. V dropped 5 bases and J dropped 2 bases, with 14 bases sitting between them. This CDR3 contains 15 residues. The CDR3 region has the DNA TGCGCCAGCAGGCAGTCGGGAGTCACCTACAATGAGCAGTTCTTC. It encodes CASRQSGVTYNEQFF. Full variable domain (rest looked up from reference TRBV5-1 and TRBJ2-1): KAGVTQTPRYLIKTRGQQVTLSCSPISGHRSVSWYQQTPGQGLQFLFEYFSETQRNKGNFPGRFSGRQFSNSRSEMNVSTLELGDSALYLCASRQSGVTYNEQFFGPGTRLTVL.

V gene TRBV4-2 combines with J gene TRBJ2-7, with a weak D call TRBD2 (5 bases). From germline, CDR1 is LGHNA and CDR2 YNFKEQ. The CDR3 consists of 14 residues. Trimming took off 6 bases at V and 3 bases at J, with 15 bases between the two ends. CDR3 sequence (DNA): TGTGCCAGCAGGGCCAGTGGGGAGAGCTACGAGCAGTACTTC. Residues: CASRASGESYEQYF.

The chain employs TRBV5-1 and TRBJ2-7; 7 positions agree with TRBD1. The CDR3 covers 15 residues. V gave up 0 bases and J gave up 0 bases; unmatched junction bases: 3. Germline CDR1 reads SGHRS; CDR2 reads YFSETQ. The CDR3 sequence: CASSLAGTVSYEQYF. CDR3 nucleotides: TGCGCCAGCAGCTTGGCCGGGACAGTCTCCTACGAGCAGTACTTC.

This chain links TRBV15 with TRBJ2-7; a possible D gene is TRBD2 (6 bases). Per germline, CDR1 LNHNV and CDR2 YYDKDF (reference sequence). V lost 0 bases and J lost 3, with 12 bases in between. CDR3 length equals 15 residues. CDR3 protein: CATSRDLGTHYEQYF. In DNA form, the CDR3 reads TGTGCCACCAGCAGAGATTTAGGGACTCACTACGAGCAGTACTTC.

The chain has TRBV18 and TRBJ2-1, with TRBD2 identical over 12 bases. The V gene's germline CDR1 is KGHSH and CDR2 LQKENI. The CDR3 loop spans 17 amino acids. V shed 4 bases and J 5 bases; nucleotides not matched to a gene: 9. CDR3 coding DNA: TGTGCCAGCTCACGGTTGACTAGCGGGAGTATAAACAATGAGCAGTTCTTC. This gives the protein CASSRLTSGSINNEQFF. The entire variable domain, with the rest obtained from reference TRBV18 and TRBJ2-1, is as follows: NAGVMQNPRHLVRRRGQEARLRCSPMKGHSHVYWYRQLPEEGLKFMVYLQKENIIDESGMPKERFSAEFPKEGPSILRIQQVVRGDSAAYFCASSRLTSGSINNEQFFGPGTRLTVL.

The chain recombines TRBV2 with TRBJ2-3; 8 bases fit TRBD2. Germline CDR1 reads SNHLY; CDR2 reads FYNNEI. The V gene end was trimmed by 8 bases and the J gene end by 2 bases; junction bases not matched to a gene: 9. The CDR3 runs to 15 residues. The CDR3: CASGTSGRITDTQYF. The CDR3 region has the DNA TGTGCCAGCGGAACTAGCGGAAGAATCACAGATACGCAGTATTTT.

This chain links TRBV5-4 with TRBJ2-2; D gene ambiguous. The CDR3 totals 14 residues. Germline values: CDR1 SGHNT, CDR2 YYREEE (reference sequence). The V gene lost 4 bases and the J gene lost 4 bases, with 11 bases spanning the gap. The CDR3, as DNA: TGTGCCAGCAGCCGGTTAGTCGGCACCGGGGAGCTGTTTTTT. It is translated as CASSRLVGTGELFF.